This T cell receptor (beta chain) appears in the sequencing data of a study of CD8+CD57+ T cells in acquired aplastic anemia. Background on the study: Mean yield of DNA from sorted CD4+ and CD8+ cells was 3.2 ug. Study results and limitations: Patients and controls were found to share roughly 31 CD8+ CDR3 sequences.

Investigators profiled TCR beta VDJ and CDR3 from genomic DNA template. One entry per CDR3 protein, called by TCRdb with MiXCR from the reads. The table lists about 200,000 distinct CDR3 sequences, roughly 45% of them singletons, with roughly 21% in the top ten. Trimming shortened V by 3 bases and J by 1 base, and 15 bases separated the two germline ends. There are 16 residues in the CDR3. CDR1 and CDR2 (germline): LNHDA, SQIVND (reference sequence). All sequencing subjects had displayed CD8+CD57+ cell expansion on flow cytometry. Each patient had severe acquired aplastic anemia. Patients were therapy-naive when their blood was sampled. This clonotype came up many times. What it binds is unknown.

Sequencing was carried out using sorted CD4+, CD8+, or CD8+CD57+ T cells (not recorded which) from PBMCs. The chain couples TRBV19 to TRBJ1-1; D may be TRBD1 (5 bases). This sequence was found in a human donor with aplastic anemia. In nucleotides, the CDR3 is TGTGCCAGTAGTATTGACGGCACAGGCGGGAACACTGAAGCTTTCTTT. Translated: CASSIDGTGGNTEAFF.